A single sample gave rise to the 30 T cell receptor beta chains below, sequenced in a study of cytomegalovirus exposure and HLA in healthy donors (dated 2017 in TCRdb). The library was generated by the immunoSEQ multiplex PCR assay. A mixture of 60 forward primers for TCR Vbeta segments and 13 reverse primers for TCR Jbeta segments was used in the multiplex PCR. Sourced from immuneACCESS, this table was stored by TCRdb with only in-frame sequences that have V and J called. A share of the clones is absent; for the studies checked, an unresolved V gene accounts for under half, and the remainder has no known explanation. A total of 90,000 to 120,000 clones appear in this sample, over 65% of them only once. 14% of the sample comes from the top ten. The specimen sequenced was PBMCs. These TCRs come from a woman in her 40s in good health and CMV-seropositive.

J is TRBJ1-2 and V is TRBV2; tentatively, D is TRBD1 (5 bases). Trimming cost V 4 bases and J 3 bases, with 6 bases left between them. The CDR3 is 12 amino acids. Germline CDR1 reads SNHLY; CDR2 reads FYNNEI. The CDR3 is CASSGDYYGYTF. The CDR3 DNA follows: TGTGCCAGCAGTGGGGACTACTATGGCTACACCTTC.

This clone appeared a single time. The gene calls are TRBV5-1 and TRBJ1-3; D is uncertain. The CDR3 extends over 15 amino acids. Trimming removed 0 bases from V and 0 bases from J, with 7 bases in between. CDR1 and CDR2 (germline): SGHRS, YFSETQ. CDR3 sequence: CASSLGLLSGNTIYF. The CDR3 DNA sequence: TGCGCCAGCAGCTTGGGACTCCTCTCTGGAAACACCATATATTTT.

The chain employs TRBV7-2 and TRBJ2-7; 7 bases agree with TRBD1. Per the germline V gene, CDR1 is SGHTA and CDR2 is FQGNSA. This CDR3 region has 15 residues. Trimming removed 5 bases from V and 4 bases from J; junction bases left unmatched: 11. The DNA of the CDR3 is TGTGCCAGCAGCAGGTGGGGGACAGCTGGGTACGAGCAGTACTTC. This encodes CASSRWGTAGYEQYF. Together with reference TRBV7-2 and TRBJ2-7, the CDR3 gives the full variable domain: GAGVSQSPSNKVTEKGKDVELRCDPISGHTALYWYRQSLGQGLEFLIYFQGNSAPDKSGLPSDRFSAERTGGSVSTLTIQRTQQEDSAVYLCASSRWGTAGYEQYFGPGTRLTVT.

The rearrangement uses TRBV5-1 and TRBJ1-1; D is undetermined. In germline, CDR1 is SGHRS, CDR2 YFSETQ. The CDR3 is made up of 13 amino acids. V was cut by 4 bases and J by 7 bases, with 14 bases left in between. DNA for the CDR3: TGCGCCAGCAGCCCCCAAGTTGAGGGTGAAGCTTTCTTT. This sequence encodes CASSPQVEGEAFF.

This sequence joins TRBV29-1 and TRBJ2-5; D possibly corresponds to TRBD1 (5 bases). The V end lost 5 bases, the J end lost 1 base, and 14 bases lay between the germline ends. CDR1 and CDR2 (germline): SQVTM, ANQGSEA. CDR3 length: 14 amino acids. The CDR3 reads CSVTGDSTQETQYF. CDR3 DNA: TGCAGCGTTACAGGCGACAGCACCCAAGAGACCCAGTACTTC.

This clone came up a few times. The V call is TRBV18, the J call TRBJ1-1; tentative D call: TRBD1 (5 bases). There are 16 residues in the CDR3. The germline V gene has CDR1 KGHSH and CDR2 LQKENI. V lost 3 bases and J 7 bases, leaving 21 bases between the germline ends. The CDR3 nucleotides are TGTGCCAGCTCACCTGGGGCAGGCGCCGGCCTAATTGAAGCTTTCTTT. Protein: CASSPGAGAGLIEAFF. Together with reference TRBV18 and TRBJ1-1, the CDR3 gives the full variable domain: NAGVMQNPRHLVRRRGQEARLRCSPMKGHSHVYWYRQLPEEGLKFMVYLQKENIIDESGMPKERFSAEFPKEGPSILRIQQVVRGDSAAYFCASSPGAGAGLIEAFFGQGTRLTVV.

Regarding this clone: The identical CDR3 is also encoded by other nucleotide sequences in the sample. The V call is TRBV11-2, the J call TRBJ2-7; 7 bases line up with TRBD1. Germline V gene sequence: CDR1 SGHAT, CDR2 FQNNGV. CDR3 size: 12 residues. Trimming at V came to 5 bases and at J to 2 bases, leaving 0 bases not matched to a gene. The CDR3 region is CASSQGAYEQYF. The CDR3 DNA reads as TGTGCCAGCAGCCAGGGGGCCTACGAGCAGTACTTC. The complete variable domain, with remaining parts taken from reference TRBV11-2 and TRBJ2-7, reads EAGVAQSPRYKIIEKRQSVAFWCNPISGHATLYWYQQILGQGPKLLIQFQNNGVVDDSQLPKDRFSAERLKGVDSTLKIQPAKLEDSAVYLCASSQGAYEQYFGPGTRLTVT.

The chain joins TRBV21-1 to TRBJ1-2; TRBD1 reflects the table's D call only, with no check against the DNA. TRBV21-1 is described as a pseudogene. This CDR3 has 16 residues. CDR3 loop: CASSITTPGQGDGYTF. The CDR3 bases are TGTGCCAGCAGCATAACTACCCCGGGACAGGGAGATGGCTACACCTTC.

The J gene is TRBJ2-7, the V gene TRBV6-1; the D gene is possibly TRBD2 (7 bases). The CDR3 length is 16 residues. V was shortened by 4 bases and J by 6 bases, with 22 bases between the two germline ends. Germline CDR1 reads MNHNS; CDR2 reads SASEGT. CDR3 residues: CASSGELGGGGGEQYF. CDR3 sequence (DNA): TGTGCCAGCAGTGGGGAGCTGGGCGGGGGCGGAGGCGAGCAGTACTTC.

This chain uses TRBV30 with TRBJ1-3; D is perhaps TRBD1 (5 bases). Germline CDR1 and CDR2: GTSNPN and SVGIG (reference sequence). The CDR3 covers 13 residues. V lost 5 bases, J lost 4 bases, and 12 bases lay in between. The CDR3 sequence is CAWGALEGNTIYF. The DNA of the CDR3 is TGTGCCTGGGGGGCCCTTGAAGGAAACACCATATATTTT.

This chain joins TRBV7-8 and TRBJ2-7, with D possibly matching TRBD1 (7 bases). Per the germline V gene, CDR1 is SGHVS and CDR2 is FQNEAQ. CDR3 length equals 15 residues. The V and J ends lost 1 base and 4 bases respectively, with 14 bases between them. The CDR3 bases are TGTGCCAGCAGCTTAGGGGCAGGGGGAGGTTACGAGCAGTACTTC. Its protein product is CASSLGAGGGYEQYF.

This chain uses TRBV6-1 with TRBJ2-7; D is undetermined. CDR3 length equals 14 residues. Germline V lookup: CDR1 MNHNS, CDR2 SASEGT. With 2 bases removed from V and 3 bases from J, the gap between germline ends came to 11 bases. Here the CDR3 reads CASSERAFGYEQYF. CDR3 coding DNA: TGTGCCAGCAGTGAAAGAGCCTTCGGCTACGAGCAGTACTTC.

This clone appeared once. The chain is built from TRBV19 and TRBJ2-5; possible D gene TRBD2, 6 bases. Germline values: CDR1 LNHDA, CDR2 SQIVND (reference sequence). V was trimmed by 3 bases and J by 5 bases, leaving 16 bases between them. The CDR3 runs 15 residues. The CDR3 loop reads CASSMGWRGKETQYF. DNA for the CDR3: TGTGCCAGTAGTATGGGTTGGCGGGGAAAGGAGACCCAGTACTTC.

This clone was observed many times. The rearrangement uses TRBV2 and TRBJ1-5, with unresolved D. Trimming took 8 bases from V and 5 from J, leaving 16 bases between them. This CDR3 contains 14 residues. CDR1 is SNHLY and CDR2 is FYNNEI in the germline V gene. The CDR3 bases are TGTGCCAGCGGGTCGACTCGAGGGCATCAGCCCCAGCATTTT. Protein sequence: CASGSTRGHQPQHF.

The chain has TRBV13 and TRBJ1-1; D might be TRBD1 (6 bases). CDR1 PRHDT and CDR2 FYEKMQ come from the germline V gene (reference sequence). This CDR3 has 15 residues. The V end lost 0 bases, the J end lost 4 bases, and 12 bases lay between the germline ends. CDR3 amino acids: CASSLGQRGLTEAFF. The DNA of the CDR3 is TGTGCCAGCAGCTTAGGCCAGCGGGGGCTCACTGAAGCTTTCTTT.

This chain joins TRBV27 and TRBJ2-1; 9 bases align to TRBD2. V shed 2 bases, J shed 3 bases, and the junction held 2 bases outside the gene matches. CDR3 length equals 15 residues. Germline CDR1 is MNHEY and CDR2 is SMNVEV (reference sequence). The CDR3 region has the DNA TGTGCCAGCAGTTTAGAAGCGGGGGGCTACAATGAGCAGTTCTTC. Encoded protein: CASSLEAGGYNEQFF.

This sequence joins TRBV30 and TRBJ2-5; TRBD1 matches 9 bases. The junction had 5 bases not matched to a gene; V was cut back by 1 base and J by 5 bases. The germline CDR1 and CDR2 sequences are GTSNPN and SVGIG (reference sequence). This CDR3 contains 14 residues. CDR3 nucleotides: TGTGCCTGGAGTGCCGGACAGGGGATGGAGACCCAGTACTTC. It specifies CAWSAGQGMETQYF.

This chain uses TRBV4-1 with TRBJ1-1; D possibly corresponds to TRBD1 (6 bases). The ends were cut back, 1 base at V and 3 bases at J, with 12 bases in the middle. CDR3 length: 15 amino acids. The germline CDR1 and CDR2 sequences are MGHRA and YSYEKL. The CDR3 DNA reads as TGCGCCAGCAGCCAAGTACTGGGGGCGGACACTGAAGCTTTCTTT. Amino acids: CASSQVLGADTEAFF.

The rearrangement joins TRBV7-6 to TRBJ1-4; TRBD1 matches at 8 bases. The CDR3 extends over 16 amino acids. With V trimmed by 5 bases and J by 0 bases, 5 bases remained unmatched. The V gene's germline CDR1 is SGHVS and CDR2 FNYEAQ. CDR3 nucleotide sequence: TGTGCCAGCAGCACAGGACAGGGCTCAACTAATGAAAAACTGTTTTTT. Protein product: CASSTGQGSTNEKLFF.

A word on this clone: Germline is not matched at one junction end, which may reflect a read error. The chain combines TRBV10-2 with TRBJ2-7; D unresolved. This CDR3 is built from 12 residues. Per germline, CDR1 WSHSY and CDR2 SAAADI. The CDR3: CASRSYEAFQHF. In DNA form, the CDR3 reads TGCGCCAGCAGGTCCTATGAGGCTTTCCAGCACTTC.

For the CDR3, the DNA is TGTGCCTGGAGTCCGGACAGTGGGCAGCCCCAGCATTTT. This translates into CAWSPDSGQPQHF. The V gene is TRBV30, the J gene TRBJ1-5; D may be TRBD1 (6 bases). CDR1 and CDR2 (germline): GTSNPN, SVGIG (reference sequence). This CDR3 has 13 amino acids. The V and J ends lost 2 bases and 7 bases respectively, with 12 bases between them. Drawing the rest from reference TRBV30 and TRBJ1-5, the complete variable domain is SQTIHQWPATLVQPVGSPLSLECTVEGTSNPNLYWYRQAAGRGLQLLFYSVGIGQISSEVPQNLSASRPQDRQFILSSKKLLLSDSGFYLCAWSPDSGQPQHFGDGTRLSIL.

This chain links TRBV6-5 with TRBJ2-3; no clear D. The germline V gene has CDR1 MNHEY and CDR2 SVGAGI. With 0 bases removed from V and 11 bases from J, the gap between germline ends came to 12 bases. The CDR3 is made up of 13 amino acids. CDR3 residues: CASSYSTSGLQYF. CDR3 sequence (DNA): TGTGCCAGCAGTTACTCGACATCAGGATTGCAGTATTTT.

This clone has just a few counts. The chain is built from TRBV5-6 and TRBJ1-4; possibly TRBD1 for D (6 bases). CDR1 and CDR2 (germline): SGHDT, YYEEEE. This CDR3 is 15 amino acids long. V shed 1 base and J shed 6 bases, with 13 bases lying between them. In nucleotides, the CDR3 is TGTGCCAGCAGCTTGAGGACAGTCTGGTATGAAAAACTGTTTTTT. This codes for CASSLRTVWYEKLFF.

This chain links TRBV28 with TRBJ1-2; 7 bases align to TRBD1. CDR1 is MDHEN, CDR2 SYDVKM, per germline. Trimming removed 5 bases from V and 4 bases from J; junction bases left unmatched: 10. This CDR3 is 15 amino acids long. This CDR3 is CASSQQGSRSYGYTF. For the CDR3, the DNA is TGTGCCAGCAGTCAACAGGGGTCCCGGAGCTATGGCTACACCTTC.

CDR3 loop: CASSRTGGRVGEKLFF. The DNA of the CDR3 is TGTGCCAGCAGCAGGACAGGGGGCAGAGTAGGCGAAAAACTGTTTTTT. V and J are TRBV2 and TRBJ1-4; 11 positions match TRBD1. This CDR3 contains 16 residues. J gave up 8 bases and V 6 bases, and 11 bases lay outside the gene matches. Germline values: CDR1 SNHLY, CDR2 FYNNEI. The full variable domain, rest sourced from reference TRBV2 and TRBJ1-4, is EPEVTQTPSHQVTQMGQEVILRCVPISNHLYFYWYRQILGQKVEFLVSFYNNEISEKSEIFDDQFSVERPDGSNFTLKIRSTKLEDSAMYFCASSRTGGRVGEKLFFGSGTQLSVL.

The V and J genes are TRBV18 and TRBJ1-1, with 9 bases aligning to TRBD1. V lost 5 bases, J lost 1 base, and 8 bases stayed unmatched. The CDR3 consists of 16 residues. Germline V gene sequence: CDR1 KGHSH, CDR2 LQKENI. The CDR3 DNA follows: TGTGCCAGCTCAAGTACAGGGGGCGGATGGAACACTGAAGCTTTCTTT. It encodes CASSSTGGGWNTEAFF.

The J gene is TRBJ1-4, the V gene TRBV5-1; 8 bases line up with TRBD1. With 4 bases clipped from V and 4 bases from J, the junction kept 6 bases outside the gene matches. The CDR3 sequence is 15 residues long. CDR1 and CDR2 from the germline V gene are SGHRS and YFSETQ. CDR3 DNA sequence: TGCGCCAGCAGCGACTGGGGACAGGTTAATGAAAAACTGTTTTTT. Its protein product is CASSDWGQVNEKLFF.

This clone was observed a few times. V and J are TRBV30 and TRBJ1-3, with TRBD1 identical over 9 bases. The germline gives CDR1 GTSNPN, CDR2 SVGIG (reference sequence). V shed 2 bases and J 0 bases; nucleotides not matched to a gene: 2. This CDR3 contains 15 residues. CDR3 DNA: TGTGCCTGGAGTAGGGACAGGGCCTCTGGAAACACCATATATTTT. Translation: CAWSRDRASGNTIYF.

The chain is built from TRBV7-2 and TRBJ1-1; D is uncertain. Germline V gives CDR1 SGHTA, CDR2 FQGNSA. V was shortened by 5 bases and J by 2 bases, with 12 bases between the two germline ends. The CDR3 loop spans 14 amino acids. Here the CDR3 reads CASSLIPKNTEAFF. CDR3 nucleotides: TGTGCCAGCAGCCTAATCCCTAAAAACACTGAAGCTTTCTTT.

The CDR3 nucleotides read TGCGCCAGCAGTCCCAGGGAAGGGGGTTGGCTGTACTTC. Amino acid sequence: CASSPREGGWLYF. The chain recombines TRBV10-1 with TRBJ2-7; tentatively, D is TRBD1 (6 bases). The CDR3 sequence is 13 residues long. Per the germline V gene, CDR1 is WNHNN and CDR2 is SYGVQD (reference sequence). Trimming stripped 5 bases from V and 12 bases from J, with 20 bases between.